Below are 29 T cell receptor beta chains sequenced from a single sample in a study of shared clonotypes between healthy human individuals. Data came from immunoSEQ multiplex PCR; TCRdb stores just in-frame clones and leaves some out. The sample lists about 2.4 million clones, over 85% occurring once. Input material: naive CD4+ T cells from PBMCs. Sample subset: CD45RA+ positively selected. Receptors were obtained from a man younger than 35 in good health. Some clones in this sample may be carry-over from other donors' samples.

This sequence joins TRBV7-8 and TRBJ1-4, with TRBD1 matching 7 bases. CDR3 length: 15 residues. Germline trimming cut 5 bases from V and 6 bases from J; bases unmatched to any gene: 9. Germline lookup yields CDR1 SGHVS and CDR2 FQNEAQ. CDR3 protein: CASSPRQGNYEKLFF. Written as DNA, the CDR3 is TGTGCCAGCAGCCCACGACAGGGAAATTATGAAAAACTGTTTTTT. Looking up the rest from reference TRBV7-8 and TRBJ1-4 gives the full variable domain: GAGVSQSPRYKVAKRGQDVALRCDPISGHVSLFWYQQALGQGPEFLTYFQNEAQLDKSGLPSDRFFAERPEGSVSTLKIQRTQQEDSAVYLCASSPRQGNYEKLFFGSGTQLSVL.

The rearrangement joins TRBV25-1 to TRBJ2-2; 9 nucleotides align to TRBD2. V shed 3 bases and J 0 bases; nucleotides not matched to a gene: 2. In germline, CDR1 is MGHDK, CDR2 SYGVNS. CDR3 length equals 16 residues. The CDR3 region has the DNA TGTGCCAGCAGTGATGCTAGCGGGACGAACACCGGGGAGCTGTTTTTT. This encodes CASSDASGTNTGELFF.

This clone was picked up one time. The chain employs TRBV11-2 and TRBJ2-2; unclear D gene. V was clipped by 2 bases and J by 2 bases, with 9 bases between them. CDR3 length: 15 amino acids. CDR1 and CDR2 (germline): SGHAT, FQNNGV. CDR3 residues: CASSLWALNTGELFF. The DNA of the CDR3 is TGTGCCAGCAGCTTATGGGCCCTAAACACCGGGGAGCTGTTTTTT.

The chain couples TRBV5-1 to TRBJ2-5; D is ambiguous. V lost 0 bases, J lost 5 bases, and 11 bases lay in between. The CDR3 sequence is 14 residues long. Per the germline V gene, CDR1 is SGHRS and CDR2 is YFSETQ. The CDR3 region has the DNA TGCGCCAGCAGCTTGGATCGGTCGGGCGAGACCCAGTACTTC. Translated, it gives CASSLDRSGETQYF.

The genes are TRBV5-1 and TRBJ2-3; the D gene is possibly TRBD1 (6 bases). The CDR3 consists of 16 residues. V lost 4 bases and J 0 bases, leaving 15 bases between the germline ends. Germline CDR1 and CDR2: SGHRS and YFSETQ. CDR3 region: CASSGGQLPSTDTQYF. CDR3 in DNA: TGCGCCAGCAGCGGAGGACAGCTCCCTAGCACAGATACGCAGTATTTT.

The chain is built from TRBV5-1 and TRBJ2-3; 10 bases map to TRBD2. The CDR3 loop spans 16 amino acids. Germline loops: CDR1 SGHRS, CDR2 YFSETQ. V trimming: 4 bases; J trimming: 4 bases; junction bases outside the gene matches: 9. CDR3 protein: CASSEPSGSTPDTQYF. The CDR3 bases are TGCGCCAGCAGCGAGCCTAGCGGGAGCACCCCAGATACGCAGTATTTT.

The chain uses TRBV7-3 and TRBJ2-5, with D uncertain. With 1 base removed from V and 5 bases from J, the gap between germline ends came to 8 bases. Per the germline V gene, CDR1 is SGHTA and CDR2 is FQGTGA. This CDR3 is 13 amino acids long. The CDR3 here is CASSLRVGETQYF. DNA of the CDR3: TGTGCCAGCAGCTTAAGGGTGGGGGAGACCCAGTACTTC.

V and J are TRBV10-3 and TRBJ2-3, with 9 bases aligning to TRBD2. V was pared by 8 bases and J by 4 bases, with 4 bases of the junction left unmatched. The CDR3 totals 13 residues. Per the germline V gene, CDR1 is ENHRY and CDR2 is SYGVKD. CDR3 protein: CAIGAGGPDTQYF. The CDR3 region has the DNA TGTGCCATCGGGGCGGGAGGGCCAGATACGCAGTATTTT.

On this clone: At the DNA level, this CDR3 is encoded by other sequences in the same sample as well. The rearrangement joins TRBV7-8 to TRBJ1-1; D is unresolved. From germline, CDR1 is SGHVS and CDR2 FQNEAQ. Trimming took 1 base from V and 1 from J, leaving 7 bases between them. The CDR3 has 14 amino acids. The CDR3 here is CASSLVGGNTEAFF. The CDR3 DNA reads TGTGCCAGCAGCTTAGTCGGAGGGAACACTGAAGCTTTCTTT.

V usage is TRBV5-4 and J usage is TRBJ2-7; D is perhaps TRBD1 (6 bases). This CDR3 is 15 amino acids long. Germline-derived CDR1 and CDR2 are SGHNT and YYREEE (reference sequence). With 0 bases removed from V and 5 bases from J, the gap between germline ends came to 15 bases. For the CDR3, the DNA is TGTGCCAGCAGCTTGGGGGGGCGGCCTCCGGACGAGCAGTACTTC. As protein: CASSLGGRPPDEQYF.

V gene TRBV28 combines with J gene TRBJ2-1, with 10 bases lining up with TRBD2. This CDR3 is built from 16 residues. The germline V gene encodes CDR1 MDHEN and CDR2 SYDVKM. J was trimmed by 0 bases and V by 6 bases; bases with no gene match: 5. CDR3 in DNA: TGTGCCAGCAGCCAAGCGGGAGGGAGCTCCTACAATGAGCAGTTCTTC. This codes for CASSQAGGSSYNEQFF.

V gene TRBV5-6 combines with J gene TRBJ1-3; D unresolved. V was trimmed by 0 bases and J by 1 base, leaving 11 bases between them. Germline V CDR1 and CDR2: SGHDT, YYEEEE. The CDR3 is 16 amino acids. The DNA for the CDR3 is TGTGCCAGCAGCTTGGTCGCAGCTAGTTCTGGAAACACCATATATTTT. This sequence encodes CASSLVAASSGNTIYF.

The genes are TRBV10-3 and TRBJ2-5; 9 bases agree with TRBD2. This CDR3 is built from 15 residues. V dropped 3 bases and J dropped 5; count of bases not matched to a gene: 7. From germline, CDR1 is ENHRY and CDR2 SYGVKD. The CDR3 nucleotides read TGTGCCATCAGTGAAGGTTTAGCGGGAGTGGAGACCCAGTACTTC. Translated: CAISEGLAGVETQYF.

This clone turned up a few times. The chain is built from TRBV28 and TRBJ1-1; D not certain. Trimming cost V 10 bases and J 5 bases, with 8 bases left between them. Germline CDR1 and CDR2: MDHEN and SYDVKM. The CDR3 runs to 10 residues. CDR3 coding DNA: TGTGCCACCCAGAATACTGAAGCTTTCTTT. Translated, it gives CATQNTEAFF. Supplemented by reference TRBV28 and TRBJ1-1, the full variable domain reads DVKVTQSSRYLVKRTGEKVFLECVQDMDHENMFWYRQDPGLGLRLIYFSYDVKMKEKGDIPEGYSVSREKKERFSLILESASTNQTSMYLCATQNTEAFFGQGTRLTVV.

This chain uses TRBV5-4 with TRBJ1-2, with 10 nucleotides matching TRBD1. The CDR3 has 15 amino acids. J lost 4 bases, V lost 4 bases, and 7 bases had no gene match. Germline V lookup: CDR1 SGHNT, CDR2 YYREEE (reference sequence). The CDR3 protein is CASSSRDRGTYGYTF. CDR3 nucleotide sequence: TGTGCCAGCAGCAGCAGGGACAGGGGCACCTATGGCTACACCTTC.

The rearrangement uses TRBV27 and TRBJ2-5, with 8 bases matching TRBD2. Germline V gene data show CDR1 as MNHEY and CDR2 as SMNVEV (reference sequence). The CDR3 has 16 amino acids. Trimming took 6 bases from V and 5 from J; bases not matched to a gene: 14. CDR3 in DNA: TGTGCCAGCAGCGATATCGGGCGGGGGGAGTCGGAGACCCAGTACTTC. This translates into CASSDIGRGESETQYF.

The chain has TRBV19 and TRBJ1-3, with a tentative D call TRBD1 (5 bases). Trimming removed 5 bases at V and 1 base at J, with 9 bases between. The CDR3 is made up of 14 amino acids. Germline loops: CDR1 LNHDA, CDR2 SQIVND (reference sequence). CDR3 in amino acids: CASSWGGSGNTIYF. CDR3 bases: TGTGCCAGTAGTTGGGGCGGATCTGGAAACACCATATATTTT.

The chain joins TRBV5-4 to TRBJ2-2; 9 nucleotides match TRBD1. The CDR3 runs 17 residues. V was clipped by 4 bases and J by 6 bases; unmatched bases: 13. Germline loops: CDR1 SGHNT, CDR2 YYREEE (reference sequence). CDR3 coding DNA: TGTGCCAGCAGCAAACCGGGACAGGGTAAATTTCCCGGGGAGCTGTTTTTT. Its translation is CASSKPGQGKFPGELFF.

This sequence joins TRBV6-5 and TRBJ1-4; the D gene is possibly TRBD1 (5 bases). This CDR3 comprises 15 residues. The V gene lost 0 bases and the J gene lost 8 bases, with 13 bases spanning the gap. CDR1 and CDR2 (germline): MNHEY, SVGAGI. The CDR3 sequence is CASSYSAGTGEKLFF. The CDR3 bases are TGTGCCAGCAGTTACTCCGCCGGGACGGGGGAAAAACTGTTTTTT.

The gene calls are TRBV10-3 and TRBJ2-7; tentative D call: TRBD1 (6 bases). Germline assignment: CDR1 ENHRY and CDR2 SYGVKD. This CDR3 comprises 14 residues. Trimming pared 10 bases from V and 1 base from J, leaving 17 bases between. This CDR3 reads CASAQGIRSYEQYF. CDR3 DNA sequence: TGTGCCAGCGCACAGGGAATTCGATCCTACGAGCAGTACTTC.

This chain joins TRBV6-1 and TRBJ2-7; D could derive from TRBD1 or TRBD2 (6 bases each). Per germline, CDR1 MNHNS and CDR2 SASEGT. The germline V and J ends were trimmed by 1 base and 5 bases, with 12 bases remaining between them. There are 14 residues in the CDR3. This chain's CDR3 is CASSEGGAPHEQYF. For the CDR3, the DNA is TGTGCCAGCAGTGAAGGGGGGGCCCCCCACGAGCAGTACTTC.

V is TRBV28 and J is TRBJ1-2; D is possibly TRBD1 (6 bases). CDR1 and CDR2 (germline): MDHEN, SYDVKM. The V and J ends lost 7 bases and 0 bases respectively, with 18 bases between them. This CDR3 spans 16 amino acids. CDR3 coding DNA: TGTGCCAGCACCCCTACGGGGACAATTGCTAACTATGGCTACACCTTC. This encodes CASTPTGTIANYGYTF.

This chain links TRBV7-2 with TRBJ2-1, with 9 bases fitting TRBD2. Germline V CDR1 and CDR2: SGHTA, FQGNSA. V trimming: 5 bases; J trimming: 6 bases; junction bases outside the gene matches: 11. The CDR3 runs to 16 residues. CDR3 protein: CASSLRLPREGNEQFF. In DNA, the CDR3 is TGTGCCAGCAGCCTCAGGCTGCCGCGGGAGGGCAATGAGCAGTTCTTC.

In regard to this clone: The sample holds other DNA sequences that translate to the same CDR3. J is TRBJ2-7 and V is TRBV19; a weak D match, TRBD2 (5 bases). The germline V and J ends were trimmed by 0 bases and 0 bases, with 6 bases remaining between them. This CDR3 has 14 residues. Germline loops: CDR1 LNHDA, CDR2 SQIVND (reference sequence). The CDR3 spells CASSIEGSSYEQYF. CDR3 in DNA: TGTGCCAGTAGTATAGAGGGGAGCTCCTACGAGCAGTACTTC.

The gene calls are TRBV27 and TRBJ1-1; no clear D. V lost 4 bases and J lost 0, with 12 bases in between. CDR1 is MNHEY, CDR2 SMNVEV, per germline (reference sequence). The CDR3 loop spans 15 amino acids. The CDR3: CASSSRGHMNTEAFF. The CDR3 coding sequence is TGTGCCAGCAGTTCACGGGGTCACATGAACACTGAAGCTTTCTTT.

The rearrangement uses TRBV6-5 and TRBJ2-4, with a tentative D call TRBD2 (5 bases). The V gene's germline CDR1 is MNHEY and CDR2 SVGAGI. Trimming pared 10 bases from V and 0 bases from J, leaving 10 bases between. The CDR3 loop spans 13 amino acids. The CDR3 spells CATRELAKNIQYF. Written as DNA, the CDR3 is TGTGCCACACGGGAACTAGCCAAAAACATTCAGTACTTC.

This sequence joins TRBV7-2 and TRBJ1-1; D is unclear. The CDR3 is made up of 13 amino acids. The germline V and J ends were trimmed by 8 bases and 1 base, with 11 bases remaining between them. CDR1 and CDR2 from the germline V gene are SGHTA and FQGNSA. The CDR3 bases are TGTGCCAGCGCTGAGGGTAGGAACACTGAAGCTTTCTTT. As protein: CASAEGRNTEAFF.

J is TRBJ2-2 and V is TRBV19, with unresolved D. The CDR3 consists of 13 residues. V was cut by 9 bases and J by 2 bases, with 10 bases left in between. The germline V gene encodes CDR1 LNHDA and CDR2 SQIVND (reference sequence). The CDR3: CASGRVNTGELFF. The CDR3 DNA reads TGTGCCAGCGGAAGGGTAAACACCGGGGAGCTGTTTTTT.

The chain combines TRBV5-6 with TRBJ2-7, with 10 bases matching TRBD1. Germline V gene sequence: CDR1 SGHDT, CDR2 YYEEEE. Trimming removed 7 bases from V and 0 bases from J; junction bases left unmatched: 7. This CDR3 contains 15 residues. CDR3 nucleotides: TGTGCCAGCGGGGGACAGGGGCCCCACTCCTACGAGCAGTACTTC. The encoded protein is CASGGQGPHSYEQYF.